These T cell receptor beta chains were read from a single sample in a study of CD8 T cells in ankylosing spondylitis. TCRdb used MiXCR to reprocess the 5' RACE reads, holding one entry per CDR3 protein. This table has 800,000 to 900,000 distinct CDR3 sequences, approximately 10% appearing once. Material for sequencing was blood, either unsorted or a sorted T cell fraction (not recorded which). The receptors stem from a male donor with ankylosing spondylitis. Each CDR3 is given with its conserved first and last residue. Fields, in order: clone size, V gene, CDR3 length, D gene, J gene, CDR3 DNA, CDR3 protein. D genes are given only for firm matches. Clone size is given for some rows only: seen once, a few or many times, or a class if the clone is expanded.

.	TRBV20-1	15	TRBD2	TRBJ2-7	TGCAGTACCGTAGGGACTAGCGGGAGGGCGTACGAGCAGTACTTC	CSTVGTSGRAYEQYF
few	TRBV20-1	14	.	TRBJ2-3	TGCAGTGCTTACCGGGGGAGTTCAATAGATACGCAGTATTTT	CSAYRGSSIDTQYF
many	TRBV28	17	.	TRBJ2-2	TGTGCCAGCAGTTCCCCTGGACGCAGACGGGCTACCGGGGAGCTGTTTTTT	CASSSPGRRRATGELFF
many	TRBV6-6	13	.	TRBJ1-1	TGTGCCAGCAGTCTCATCGAACTCACTGAAGCTTTCTTT	CASSLIELTEAFF
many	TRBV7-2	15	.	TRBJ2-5	TGTGCCAGCAGCAACCTAGCTATCCTGCGGGAGACCCAGTACTTC	CASSNLAILRETQYF
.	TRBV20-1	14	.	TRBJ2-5	TGCAGTGCTAGAGATTTTGTCTTACAAGAGACCCAGTACTTC	CSARDFVLQETQYF
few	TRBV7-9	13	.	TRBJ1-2	TGTGCCAGCAGCTTTCGGACAGCATATGGCTACACCTTC	CASSFRTAYGYTF
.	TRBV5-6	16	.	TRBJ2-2	TGTGCCAGCAGCCCATCTACTAACCTGAACACCGGGGAGCTGTTTTTT	CASSPSTNLNTGELFF
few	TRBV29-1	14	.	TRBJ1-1	TGCAGCGTTGAAGGGGGCCTCGGATGGACTGAAGCTTTCTTT	CSVEGGLGWTEAFF
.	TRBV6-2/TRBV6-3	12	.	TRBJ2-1	TGTGCCAGCAACCCCTTGGGCAATGAGCAGTTCTTC	CASNPLGNEQFF
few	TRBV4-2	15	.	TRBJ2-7	TGTGCCAGCAGCCACCCCAGGGGAAGCTCCTACGAGCAGTACTTC	CASSHPRGSSYEQYF
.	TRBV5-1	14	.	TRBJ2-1	TGCGCCAGCAGCTTGGTAGAGTGGGGAGATGAGCAGTTCTTC	CASSLVEWGDEQFF
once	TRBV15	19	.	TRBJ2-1	TGTGCCACCAGCAGTGCTATGGGGCCAAGTTCTAGCTCCTACAATGAGCAGTTCTTC	CATSSAMGPSSSSYNEQFF
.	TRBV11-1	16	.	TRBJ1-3	TGTGCCAGCAGCGCAGGGACACTCCTTTCTGGAAACACCATATATTTT	CASSAGTLLSGNTIYF
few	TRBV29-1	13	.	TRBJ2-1	TGCAGCGTTGATACGGGGCCCCCACGGGAGCAGTTCTTC	CSVDTGPPREQFF
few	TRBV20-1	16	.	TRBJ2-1	TGCAGTGCTAGAGATCTGACCGGGAGACAAAGGGATGAGCAGTTCTTC	CSARDLTGRQRDEQFF
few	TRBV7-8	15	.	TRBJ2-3	TGTGCCAGCAGCTTAGGGACTCCCAGGGGCGATACGCAGTATTTT	CASSLGTPRGDTQYF
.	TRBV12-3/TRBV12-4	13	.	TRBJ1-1	TGTGCCAGCAGGCCCACTCAGAACACTGAAGCTTTCTTT	CASRPTQNTEAFF
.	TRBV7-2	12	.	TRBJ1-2	TGTGCCAGCAGCTTCCGATGGGGTGGCTACACCTTC	CASSFRWGGYTF
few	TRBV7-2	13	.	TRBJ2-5	TGTGCCAGCAGCTGGCGACTCGGAGAGACCCAGTACTTC	CASSWRLGETQYF
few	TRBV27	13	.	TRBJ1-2	TGTGCCAGCAGGAGCGGGACAAATTATGGCTACACCTTC	CASRSGTNYGYTF
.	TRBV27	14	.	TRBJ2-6	TGTGCCAGCAGTTTCAGACCCACCGCAGGCGTCCTGACTTTC	CASSFRPTAGVLTF
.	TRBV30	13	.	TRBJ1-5	TGTGCCTGGAGTGTAAATAGCAATCAGCCCCAGCATTTT	CAWSVNSNQPQHF
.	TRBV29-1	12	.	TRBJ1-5	TGCAGCGTTGCTAGCTTTGATCAGCCCCAGCATTTT	CSVASFDQPQHF
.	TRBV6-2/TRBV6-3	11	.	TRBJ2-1	TGTGCCAGCAGCATGGGAAGTGAGCAGTTCTTC	CASSMGSEQFF
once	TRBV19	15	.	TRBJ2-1	TGTGCCAGCCGGCCTAGCAGAACTCTCTACAATGAGCAGTTCTTC	CASRPSRTLYNEQFF
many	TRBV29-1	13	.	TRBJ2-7	TGCAGCGTTGCCCGGGGCCGACCCTACGAGCAGTACTTC	CSVARGRPYEQYF
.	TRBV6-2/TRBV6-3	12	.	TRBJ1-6	TGTGCCAGCTCTGTCCCGTACTCACCCCTCCACTTT	CASSVPYSPLHF
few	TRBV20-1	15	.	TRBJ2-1	TGCAGTGCCCGGGGGGGGGGACAGTTTTCTTATGAGCAGTTCTTC	CSARGGGQFSYEQFF
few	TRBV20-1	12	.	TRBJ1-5	TGCAGTGCCCCGGACGGCAATCAGCCCCAGCATTTT	CSAPDGNQPQHF
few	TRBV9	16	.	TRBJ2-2	TGTGCCAGCAGCGTAGTAGGCAGCCTCGACACCGGGGAGCTGTTTTTT	CASSVVGSLDTGELFF
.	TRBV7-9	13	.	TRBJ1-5	TGTGCCAGCAGCTTGAGGGCGGATCAGCCCCAGCATTTT	CASSLRADQPQHF
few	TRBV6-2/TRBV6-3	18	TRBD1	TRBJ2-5	TGTGCCAGCAGTTACGTAACCGGGACAGGACGACCATGGGAGACCCAGTACTTC	CASSYVTGTGRPWETQYF
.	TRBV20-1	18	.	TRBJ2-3	TGCAGTGCTAGAGCCCGATTAGGACTCCTAACTTCCACAGATACGCAGTATTTT	CSARARLGLLTSTDTQYF
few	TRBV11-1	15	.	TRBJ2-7	TGTGCCAGCAGCTTAGGGGAGGAAGTGGGCTACGAGCAGTACTTC	CASSLGEEVGYEQYF
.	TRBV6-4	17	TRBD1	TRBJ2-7	TGTGCCAGCAGTGACGCACCGGGACAGGGGGATAAAAACGAGCAGTACTTC	CASSDAPGQGDKNEQYF
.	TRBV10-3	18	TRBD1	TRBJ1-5	TGTGCCATCAGTGAGAGGGACAGGGGGGCGAGTAGCAATCAGCCCCAGCATTTT	CAISERDRGASSNQPQHF
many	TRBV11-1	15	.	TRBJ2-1	TGTGCCAGCAGCTACACAGGCCGGGGGAACAATGAGCAGTTCTTC	CASSYTGRGNNEQFF
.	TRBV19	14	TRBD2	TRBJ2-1	TGTGCCAGTAGTCTACTAGCGGGAGAAATTGAGCAGTTCTTC	CASSLLAGEIEQFF
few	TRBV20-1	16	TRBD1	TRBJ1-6	TGCAGTGCTAGAGACCCAGGGGGCTTTGATAATTCACCCCTCCACTTT	CSARDPGGFDNSPLHF
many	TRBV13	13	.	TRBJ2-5	TGTGCCAGCAGCTTCCCGAACCTAGAGACCCAGTACTTC	CASSFPNLETQYF
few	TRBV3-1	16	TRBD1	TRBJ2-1	TGTGCCAGCAGCAAGGACAGGGGCCGGGACGTGAGTGAGCAGTTCTTC	CASSKDRGRDVSEQFF
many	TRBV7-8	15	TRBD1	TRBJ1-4	TGTGCCAGCAGCTTAGTTCAGGGGGCAGGAGAAAAACTGTTTTTT	CASSLVQGAGEKLFF
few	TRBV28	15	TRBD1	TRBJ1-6	TGTGCCAGCACCCTCGGTGGGACAGGGATGGTACCCCTCCACTTT	CASTLGGTGMVPLHF
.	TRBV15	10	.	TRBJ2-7	TGTGCCACCAGCGGCTACGAGCAGTGCTTC	CATSGYEQCF
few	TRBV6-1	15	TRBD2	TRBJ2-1	TGTGCCAGCAGGCGCGGGCTAGCGGGTTACAATGAGCAGTTCTTC	CASRRGLAGYNEQFF
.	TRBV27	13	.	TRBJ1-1	TGTGCCAGCAGCTTCAACAGATACACTGAAGCTTTCTTT	CASSFNRYTEAFF
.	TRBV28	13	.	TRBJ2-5	TGTGCCAGCAGTTTATACCAAACCAAGACCCAGTACTTC	CASSLYQTKTQYF
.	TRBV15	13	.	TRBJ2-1	TGTGCCACCAGCACAAGGCAGGGCAGTGAGCAGTTCTTC	CATSTRQGSEQFF
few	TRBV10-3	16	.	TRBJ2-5	TGTGCCAGTGCCTCGGCGGAGGCAAGACAACAAGAGACCCAGTACTTC	CASASAEARQQETQYF
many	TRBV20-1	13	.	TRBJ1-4	TGCAGTGCTTCGACGGGAATTAATGAAAAACTGTTTTTT	CSASTGINEKLFF
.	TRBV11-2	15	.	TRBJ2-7	TGTGCCAGCAGCTTAGGATTAGGGGGATCCGACGAGCAGTACTTC	CASSLGLGGSDEQYF
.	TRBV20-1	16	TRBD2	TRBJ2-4	TGCAGTGCTAGAAGGGTGAGGGCTAGCGGTAAAAACATTCAGTACTTC	CSARRVRASGKNIQYF
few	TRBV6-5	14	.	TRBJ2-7	TGTGCCAGCAGTTACTCTTCAGGGAGCTACGAGCAGTACTTC	CASSYSSGSYEQYF
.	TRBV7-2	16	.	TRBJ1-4	TGTGCCAGCAGCTTAAGAGTCTCGCAGGGTAATGAAAAACTGTTTTTT	CASSLRVSQGNEKLFF
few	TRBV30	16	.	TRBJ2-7	TGTGCCTGGAGTGTCAGGGGAAGTGTTATGAAGGGCGAGCAGTACTTC	CAWSVRGSVMKGEQYF